The T cell receptor beta chain under discussion was sequenced for a study of cytomegalovirus exposure and HLA in healthy donors. Both 60 Vbeta primers and 13 Jbeta primers went into the PCR. The method was immunoSEQ multiplex PCR; TCRdb's version includes in-frame clones alone and lacks a portion of them. The sample lists about 150,000 clones, about 70% occurring once. The V and J ends lost 0 bases and 0 bases, in that order; junction bases with no gene match: 0. Germline-derived CDR1 and CDR2 are SGHNT and YYREEE (reference sequence). CDR3 length equals 14 residues. The sequence came from a man in his thirties or forties in good health and CMV-seropositive. The J gene is TRBJ2-7, the V gene TRBV5-4, with TRBD2 matching 7 bases. Source material: PBMCs. DNA for the CDR3: TGTGCCAGCAGCTTGGGCGGGAGCTCCTACGAGCAGTACTTC. The encoded protein is CASSLGGSSYEQYF. The variable domain in full, completed from reference TRBV5-4 and TRBJ2-7, reads ETGVTQSPTHLIKTRGQQVTLRCSSQSGHNTVSWYQQALGQGPQFIFQYYREEENGRGNFPPRFSGLQFPNYSSELNVNALELDDSALYLCASSLGGSSYEQYFGPGTRLTVT.